The entry below describes one T cell receptor beta chain. The V segment lost 3 bases and the J segment 0 bases; nucleotides outside the gene matches: 3. The CDR3 is made up of 15 amino acids. Germline-derived CDR1 and CDR2 are MNHEY and SMNVEV (reference sequence). Autoimmune disease history or systemic immunosuppression led to patients being barred. The sample is drawn from a study of OX40 agonist ivuxolimab in advanced cancers. Study-level information: The patients got ivuxolimab, which is an agonistic anti-OX40 (CD134) antibody. While on treatment, patients had intravenous ivuxolimab at 0.01 to 10 mg/kg every 2 weeks.

Measured with immunoSEQ multiplex PCR; TCRdb has only the in-frame clones, and not every one. This sample has some 73,000 clones, with approximately 90% found just once. The sequence derives from an adult with an advanced solid tumor such as melanoma, head and neck, liver or kidney cancer. The rearrangement links TRBV27 to TRBJ2-3; 7 positions agree with TRBD2. This specimen was CD4+ or CD8+ T cells sorted from blood, taken in a trial of the OX40 agonist ivuxolimab. In DNA form, the CDR3 reads TGTGCCAGCAGTTTGGGAGGGCGAAGCACAGATACGCAGTATTTT. Encoded protein: CASSLGGRSTDTQYF.